This is a list of T cell receptor beta chains from one sample in a study of T cells in Graves' hyperthyroidism and ophthalmopathy. TCRdb called the multiplex PCR reads again in MiXCR, with one record for every CDR3 protein. The table records hundreds of thousands of distinct CDR3 sequences, 40% to 55% of them present only once. Input material: peripheral blood or thyroid tissue (not recorded which). Every receptor here comes from a woman under 30 with Graves' hyperthyroidism. The CDR3 runs from the conserved cysteine through the conserved F or W. A D gene is named only where the DNA matches it firmly. Where a row states a size, it is once, few, many or the class of an expanded clone; other rows omit it.

V gene: TRBV20-1; clone size: .; D gene: .; J gene: TRBJ1-2; CDR3 protein: CSTRVVFDYGYTF; CDR3 DNA: TGCAGTACCAGGGTTGTGTTTGACTATGGCTACACCTTC
V gene: TRBV5-1; clone size: many; D gene: .; J gene: TRBJ1-2; CDR3 protein: CASSQEVYYGYTF; CDR3 DNA: TGCGCCAGCAGCCAGGAGGTTTACTATGGCTACACCTTC
V gene: TRBV24-1; clone size: many; D gene: TRBD1; J gene: TRBJ1-5; CDR3 protein: CATSDSRTGDQPQHF; CDR3 DNA: TGTGCCACCAGTGATTCTAGGACAGGTGATCAGCCCCAGCATTTT
V gene: TRBV7-6; clone size: .; D gene: .; J gene: TRBJ2-7; CDR3 protein: CASSLTCEQYF; CDR3 DNA: TGTGCCAGCAGCTTGACTTGCGAGCAGTACTTC
V gene: TRBV29-1; clone size: .; D gene: TRBD1; J gene: TRBJ1-4; CDR3 protein: CSAAGTANEKLFF; CDR3 DNA: TGCAGCGCAGCCGGGACAGCTAATGAAAAACTGTTTTTT
V gene: TRBV29-1; clone size: .; D gene: TRBD2; J gene: TRBJ2-2; CDR3 protein: CSAPSGRFRETGELFF; CDR3 DNA: TGCAGCGCTCCTAGCGGGAGGTTCCGGGAGACCGGGGAGCTGTTTTTT
V gene: TRBV9; clone size: .; D gene: .; J gene: TRBJ1-1; CDR3 protein: CASSKENTEAFF; CDR3 DNA: TGTGCCAGCAGCAAGGAGAACACTGAAGCTTTCTTT
V gene: TRBV9; clone size: .; D gene: .; J gene: TRBJ1-5; CDR3 protein: CASSSGTPAPQHF; CDR3 DNA: TGTGCCAGCAGCAGCGGGACACCGGCGCCCCAGCATTTT
V gene: TRBV7-3; clone size: many; D gene: .; J gene: TRBJ2-5; CDR3 protein: CASSLNWGSWETQYF; CDR3 DNA: TGTGCCAGCAGCTTAAACTGGGGGTCCTGGGAGACCCAGTACTTC
V gene: TRBV5-1; clone size: .; D gene: TRBD1; J gene: TRBJ1-1; CDR3 protein: CASSRGQEGTEAFF; CDR3 DNA: TGCGCCAGCAGCCGGGGACAGGAGGGCACTGAAGCTTTCTTT
V gene: TRBV13; clone size: .; D gene: .; J gene: TRBJ1-4; CDR3 protein: CASSLGGGANEKLFF; CDR3 DNA: TGTGCCAGCAGCTTAGGGGGGGGAGCTAATGAAAAACTGTTTTTT
V gene: TRBV2; clone size: few; D gene: TRBD2; J gene: TRBJ2-6; CDR3 protein: CASSELAGGNVLTF; CDR3 DNA: TGTGCCAGCAGTGAACTAGCGGGGGGCAACGTCCTGACTTTC
V gene: TRBV25-1; clone size: few; D gene: TRBD2; J gene: TRBJ2-1; CDR3 protein: CASSESRAGGYNEQFF; CDR3 DNA: TGTGCCAGCAGTGAATCTCGAGCGGGAGGCTACAATGAGCAGTTCTTC
V gene: TRBV29-1; clone size: .; D gene: .; J gene: TRBJ2-5; CDR3 protein: CSSETQYF; CDR3 DNA: TGCAGCTCGGAGACCCAGTACTTC
V gene: TRBV7-2; clone size: many; D gene: .; J gene: TRBJ2-2; CDR3 protein: CASSLSPSNTGELFF; CDR3 DNA: TGTGCCAGCAGCTTAAGTCCGTCGAACACCGGGGAGCTGTTTTTT
V gene: TRBV2; clone size: many; D gene: .; J gene: TRBJ1-5; CDR3 protein: CASSREGGNQPQHF; CDR3 DNA: TGTGCCAGCAGTCGGGAGGGGGGCAATCAGCCCCAGCATTTT
V gene: TRBV19; clone size: .; D gene: TRBD1; J gene: TRBJ2-7; CDR3 protein: CASFATGRDRPYEQYF; CDR3 DNA: TGTGCCAGTTTCGCGACAGGGAGAGACAGACCCTACGAGCAGTACTTC
V gene: TRBV10-3; clone size: few; D gene: TRBD1; J gene: TRBJ2-7; CDR3 protein: CASTWGTDDYEQYF; CDR3 DNA: TGTGCCAGCACTTGGGGGACAGATGACTACGAGCAGTACTTC
V gene: TRBV20-1; clone size: once; D gene: .; J gene: TRBJ2-7; CDR3 protein: CSVRNSGAKAYEQYF; CDR3 DNA: TGCAGTGTTAGAAACTCAGGGGCTAAAGCCTACGAGCAGTACTTC
V gene: TRBV29-1; clone size: .; D gene: TRBD1; J gene: TRBJ1-1; CDR3 protein: CSATGAEEAFF; CDR3 DNA: TGCAGCGCAACAGGGGCCGAGGAAGCTTTCTTT
V gene: TRBV7-2; clone size: few; D gene: .; J gene: TRBJ2-7; CDR3 protein: CASSTTLYEQYF; CDR3 DNA: TGTGCCAGCAGTACCACTCTGTACGAGCAGTACTTC
V gene: TRBV6-5; clone size: .; D gene: TRBD1; J gene: TRBJ1-5; CDR3 protein: CASRDRVEQPQHF; CDR3 DNA: TGTGCCAGCAGAGACAGGGTTGAGCAGCCCCAGCATTTT
V gene: TRBV7-2; clone size: .; D gene: .; J gene: TRBJ1-5; CDR3 protein: CASSFDGGNQPQHF; CDR3 DNA: TGTGCCAGCAGCTTCGACGGAGGCAATCAGCCCCAGCATTTT
V gene: TRBV10-3; clone size: many; D gene: .; J gene: TRBJ1-5; CDR3 protein: CAISESATLTSNQPQHF; CDR3 DNA: TGTGCCATCAGTGAGTCGGCGACATTAACTAGCAATCAGCCCCAGCATTTT
V gene: TRBV24-1; clone size: .; D gene: .; J gene: TRBJ2-3; CDR3 protein: CATSEGTDTQYF; CDR3 DNA: TGTGCCACCAGTGAGGGCACAGATACGCAGTATTTT
V gene: TRBV25-1; clone size: once; D gene: .; J gene: TRBJ1-2; CDR3 protein: CASSEVGPAGYTF; CDR3 DNA: TGTGCCAGCAGTGAAGTGGGGCCGGCTGGCTACACCTTC
V gene: TRBV10-3; clone size: .; D gene: TRBD2; J gene: TRBJ2-5; CDR3 protein: CATLLALQETQYF; CDR3 DNA: TGTGCCACCCTACTAGCGCTCCAAGAGACCCAGTACTTC
V gene: TRBV2; clone size: .; D gene: TRBD1; J gene: TRBJ1-2; CDR3 protein: CASSETNDRGFWYGYTF; CDR3 DNA: TGTGCCAGCAGCGAGACGAACGACAGGGGATTTTGGTATGGCTACACCTTC
V gene: TRBV7-2; clone size: .; D gene: .; J gene: TRBJ2-7; CDR3 protein: CASSSWAGYSTYEQYF; CDR3 DNA: TGTGCCAGCAGTTCATGGGCGGGTTATAGCACCTACGAGCAGTACTTC
V gene: TRBV6-5; clone size: .; D gene: TRBD1; J gene: TRBJ1-3; CDR3 protein: CASRQGQRNTIYF; CDR3 DNA: TGTGCCAGCAGGCAGGGACAGCGAAACACCATATATTTT
V gene: TRBV10-2; clone size: many; D gene: .; J gene: TRBJ1-2; CDR3 protein: CASSEREDSYGYTF; CDR3 DNA: TGCGCCAGCAGTGAGCGAGAGGACAGCTATGGCTACACCTTC